This TCR beta chain was documented in a study of early T cells in non-severe SARS-CoV-2 infection. About the research overall: Alpha and beta chains were unpaired, from unsorted whole-blood bulk RNA.

Individual cDNA molecules received unique molecular identifiers. TCRdb re-called the 5' RACE reads through MiXCR, storing one row per CDR3 protein. This sample yields 50,000 to 70,000 distinct CDR3 sequences, of which 12% are seen a single time; less than 4.5% belongs to the top ten. This clonotype was found many times. The germline gives CDR1 MNHEY, CDR2 SVGAGI. The CDR3 contains 15 residues. Unmatched junction bases numbered 8, after V lost 6 bases and J lost 6 bases. V gene TRBV6-5 combines with J gene TRBJ2-3, with 11 bases identical to TRBD2. The source of this sequence is an adult who was a healthcare worker with PCR-confirmed SARS-CoV-2 infection or an uninfected control (not recorded which). Sequencing used whole blood. The CDR3 DNA reads as TGTGCCAGCAGCTACGGGACTAGCGGAGGGGATACGCAGTATTTT. It is translated as CASSYGTSGGDTQYF.